The present T cell receptor beta chain was sequenced within a study of cytomegalovirus exposure and HLA in healthy donors (dated 2017 in TCRdb). Concerning the study at large: An earlier analysis of about 530 of the donors reported over 250 Gb of sequence data and some 110 million unique TCR beta sequences obtained from some 170 million T cells. Alongside the repertoire data, information on donor age, sex, ethnicity and CMV serostatus was compiled. The T cell repertoires of several hundred subjects were profiled by immunosequencing and related to cytomegalovirus serostatus. In a later genetic analysis, genome-wide SNP genotypes for about three fifths of the roughly 670 donors were used, and that subset was treated as a discovery cohort. Roughly 300 gigabases of sequencing data and 70 million to 85 million unique TCR sequences were included in an early release covering around 650 HLA-typed donors. Among a few hundred genotyped donors of the cohort, an average of about 240,000 unique TCR beta nucleotide sequences were sequenced per donor, roughly 18% of them non-productive. All discovery cohort repertoires had been generated using a single sequencing platform. The aim of the study was to test whether cataloging public T cell receptors could identify signatures of past pathogen exposure. To decide whether each TCR beta V gene segment behaved as functional or pseudogenic, an earlier analysis of 587 of the donors relied on high-throughput TCR beta sequencing. The number of donors typed differed by locus, with roughly 620-630 for A, B, C, DRB1 and DQB1, roughly 550 for DQA1, nearly 610 for DPA1, and roughly 450 for DPB1. Besides the first cohort of some 670 subjects, a separate validation cohort made up of 120 or so different subjects was used. HLA typing included class I and class II loci at four-digit resolution. The genetic ancestry cluster associated with self-reported Caucasian donors included about 84% of the 300 to 400 genotyped donors. A later analysis re-analyzed previously published TCR beta repertoires from 650 to 800 donors and added high-resolution HLA genotyping to study TCR occurrence patterns. Five DR-DQ haplotypes were treated as single units for association and clustering because of strong linkage in the cohort. In the later analysis, no new phenotypic data were used to find candidate immune exposures; instead, reliance was placed on TCR beta sequences and their occurrence across donors. High-throughput TCR immunosequencing, statistical association of individual TCRs with disease status, and machine learning were combined to predict cytomegalovirus infection status.

Overall study outcomes, separate from this receptor: The only immune exposure information available for the cohort was CMV serostatus. The authors suggested that the approach could potentially be extended to other disease states and immunological phenotypes. While some public TCRs were present in many individuals, most TCR sequences turned up only very rarely across donors. According to a later analysis, most CMV-associated TCR beta chains appeared to be HLA-restricted, and the HLA associations seemed to be driven largely by CMV exposure. Because some donors lacked HLA typing at each locus, the association tests relied only on the typed subset. Specific HLA alleles were associated with 15,000 to 20,000 TCR beta sequences at a false discovery rate of 0.05 in a later analysis. Presence/absence analyses assumed roughly uniform sequencing depth across donors, an assumption that may not hold. Correlated functional status among segregating V segments might reflect linkage disequilibrium, but an unknown experimental factor could not be ruled out. The classifier was reported to diagnose cytomegalovirus status with high specificity and sensitivity in both the original and validation cohorts. Some IMGT-functional V segments, including TRBV6-2 and TRBV6-3, could not be distinguished by the 87-base-pair reads and were therefore excluded. When HLA alleles, especially DR and DQ, strongly co-occurred, TCR associations were difficult to assign to individual alleles. According to a later genetic analysis, donors in an Asian-associated ancestry cluster had fewer N-insertions in productive TCRs than the approximately 670-donor mean. A total of 150 to 200 TCR beta chains were listed by the study as associated with cytomegalovirus. A cluster of highly shared sequence variants was judged likely to be a technical artifact of the sequencing pipeline. A later analysis found that HLA-associated TCR beta chains were more clonally expanded and had lower generation probabilities than equally common non-associated chains. In a later analysis, several top co-occurrence clusters were reported to appear linked to parvovirus B19, influenza, CMV and Epstein-Barr virus. In a later genetic analysis, a missense DCLRE1C variant was associated with V-gene and J-gene trimming of TCR beta chains, and the association was replicated in an independent cohort. An earlier analysis of around 500 of the donors showed that most TCR beta V segments appeared in productive rearrangements either about 87% or about 30% of the time, which broadly matched IMGT annotations. About 17 rarely observed V segments, including chromosome 9 orphons, were excluded from the earlier analysis of approximately 500 of the donors because counts were too low. In vitro tests confirmed that three of the cytomegalovirus-associated TCR beta chains recognize cytomegalovirus antigens. In this cohort, only TCR beta chains were sequenced, and detectable features were limited by the absence of alpha or paired-chain data. A further reported finding was that TCR beta sequences accurately predicted the HLA-A and HLA-B alleles for most subjects in the first cohort. A later analysis found that TCR association rates varied across HLA loci, with DRB1 alleles showing the most associated TCRs and HLA-C alleles the fewest.

The cohort was made up of about 670 healthy bone marrow donors. At the time of sampling, all cohort members were nominally healthy, though unrecorded immune exposures were likely present. The donor was CMV seronegative and belonged to the group of over 350 seronegative cohort members. Each donor provided a peripheral blood sample, and peripheral blood mononuclear cells were used for TCR beta sequencing. Genomic DNA extraction from the blood cell samples was performed with the Qiagen DNeasy Blood Extraction Kit. Receptor amplification or capture employed the immunoSEQ multiplex PCR assay. A mixture of 60 forward primers for TCR Vbeta segments and 13 reverse primers for TCR Jbeta segments was used in the multiplex PCR. Amplification of the CDR3 region of rearranged TCR beta genes was performed with a multiplex PCR assay on genomic DNA. On the Illumina HiSeq System, the amplified TCR beta libraries were sequenced as 87-base-pair reads. As for the original processing: Across the 500 to 750 repertoires, a later analysis counted around 80 million unique TCR beta chains, roughly 11 million of which were shared by at least two donors. Raw reads were error-corrected and collapsed into unique sequences by a nearest-neighbor algorithm in which closely related sequences were merged to remove PCR and sequencing errors. CDR3 sequences were aligned to IMGT reference sequences to assign V, D and J gene segments. For a sequence to be retained, a match of at least six nucleotides was required to both a V gene segment and a J gene segment. A rearrangement counted as productive if the CDR3 had no stop codons and remained in frame with V and J, and every other rearrangement counted as non-productive. Following IMGT convention, CDR3 was defined as the stretch from the second conserved V-encoded cysteine to the conserved J-encoded phenylalanine. The earlier analysis of approximately 590 of the donors excluded any sequence lacking an unambiguous match to a single V gene segment. In an earlier analysis of 587 of the donors, a V segment was called functional when productive rearrangements were above 56.7%, and segregating when the standard deviation between donors exceeded 5%. A statistical classification framework was built to diagnose cytomegalovirus status from the catalog of TCR beta chain sequences. A later analysis assigned V and J genes by comparing TCR nucleotide sequences with IMGT/GENE-DB human TR gene sequences. A later analysis assigned CDR3 sequences and most-parsimonious VDJ recombination scenarios with the TCRdist pipeline. In a later analysis, each TCR beta chain was defined by its CDR3 amino acid sequence together with its V-gene family, and reads lacking a unique V-gene family were excluded. To address suspected cross-contamination and a sequencing artifact, a later analysis removed roughly 580 highly shared, low-generation-probability nucleotide sequences. A later analysis calculated a clonal expansion index for each public chain from normalized within-repertoire ranks of inferred template counts. In a later analysis, generation probabilities were computed with a VDJ recombination model fitted to out-of-frame rearrangements, and the resulting probabilities were checked against IGoR. Hypergeometric tests were used in a later analysis to score TCR-TCR, TCR-HLA and TCR-CMV co-occurrence, with a repertoire-size bias correction applied to the TCR pairs. False discovery rates were estimated in a later analysis by permuting HLA or CMV assignments 20 times. In a later analysis, co-occurring TCRs were grouped with DBSCAN, and TCRdist sequence similarity was added when clustering was performed within HLA-allele-positive subsets. Repertoires with fewer than 30,000 or more than 120,000 public chains were left out of co-occurrence clustering, as were four to six repertoires with anomalous nucleotide sharing. TCRdb limited this immuneACCESS table to in-frame rearrangements with V and J called. A share of clones is missing; checked studies link under half to unresolved V genes, and the rest is unexplained. For V, J and clone size, that table is used; D and trimming come from the DNA. This sample has more than 150,000 clones in its table, and over 65% of those were observed once. About 1.5% of the sample is in the top ten clones.

As for this clone: The antigen it recognizes is unknown. No much larger clonotype is one base removed from it; base qualities were not supplied.

Inclusive of the bounding cysteine and phenylalanine, the CDR3 is 15 residues long. Only the CDR3 part of the read is kept: 45 bases, read in frame from the first base. Clipping removes 0 bases from V and 4 bases from J, with 3 as the unmatched junction base count. Sequences SGHRS (CDR1) and YFSETQ (CDR2) are obtained from the germline V gene. Material: PBMCs. The receptor's source is a man between 18 and 29 years old in good health and CMV-seronegative. The chain is encoded by TRBV5-1 joined to TRBJ2-7; 11 central bases correspond to TRBD2. The encoded CDR3 is CASSLGLAGKYEQYF. In nucleotides, the sequence is TGCGCCAGCAGCTTGGGACTAGCGGGAAAATACGAGCAGTACTTC.